This T cell receptor beta chain was recorded in a study of control samples from healthy donors and cancer patients. Sequencing used immunoSEQ multiplex PCR; TCRdb keeps in-frame clones, though not all of them. The sample holds just under 60,000 clones; more than 85% are singletons and the top ten take about 1.8%. As regards this clone: The junction does not match germline at one end; this may be a read error.

Looked up from germline, CDR1 is SEHNR and CDR2 is FQNEAQ (reference sequence). The CDR3 totals 18 residues. The sequenced sample was PBMCs. The sequence came from a man in his forties or fifties with colorectal cancer. J is TRBJ1-2 and V is TRBV7-9; TRBD1 agrees at 9 bases. DNA of the CDR3: TGTGCCAGCAGCTCCCTCGACAGGGGGGAAACAAGTATGGCTAGGAGATCCTTC. This codes for CASSSLDRGETSMARRSF.